One sample yielded the 5 T cell receptor beta chains listed below, sequenced in a study of control samples from healthy donors and cancer patients. Clones were sequenced by immunoSEQ multiplex PCR, and TCRdb holds only the in-frame ones, with some missing. In the table there are about 130,000 clones, 85% to 90% of which are singletons. The specimen sequenced was PBMCs. These receptors all come from a man aged 45-65 years with head and neck cancer.

This clone was found once. V and J are TRBV27 and TRBJ1-4; TRBD1 might be the D (6 bases). The CDR3 length is 14 residues. Looked up from germline, CDR1 is MNHEY and CDR2 is SMNVEV (reference sequence). V dropped 7 bases and J dropped 5 bases, with 14 bases sitting between them. The CDR3 sequence is CASKLGGANEKLFF. CDR3 nucleotide sequence: TGTGCCAGCAAACTGGGGGGGGCAAATGAAAAACTGTTTTTT.

The J gene is TRBJ2-1, the V gene TRBV7-9; D ambiguous. The germline CDR1 and CDR2 sequences are SEHNR and FQNEAQ (reference sequence). This CDR3 is 11 amino acids long. The V and J ends lost 5 bases and 14 bases respectively, with 13 bases between them. CDR3 residues: CASSITIGEFF. Here the CDR3 DNA reads TGTGCCAGCAGCATAACTATAGGAGAGTTCTTC.

The table lists this clone with a count of one. CDR3: CAWSFGQGPDTQYF. CDR3 in DNA: TGTGCCTGGAGTTTTGGACAGGGACCAGATACGCAGTATTTT. This chain connects TRBV30 to TRBJ2-3, with TRBD1 identical over 8 bases. CDR1 is GTSNPN and CDR2 is SVGIG in the germline V gene (reference sequence). The CDR3 runs 14 residues. V gave up 2 bases and J gave up 4 bases; unmatched junction bases: 5. Supplemented by reference TRBV30 and TRBJ2-3, the full variable domain reads SQTIHQWPATLVQPVGSPLSLECTVEGTSNPNLYWYRQAAGRGLQLLFYSVGIGQISSEVPQNLSASRPQDRQFILSSKKLLLSDSGFYLCAWSFGQGPDTQYFGPGTRLTVL.

This chain joins TRBV6-2 or TRBV6-3 and TRBJ2-1; 7 bases line up with TRBD1. The CDR3 has 14 residues. Trimming at V came to 5 bases and at J to 9 bases, leaving 10 bases not matched to a gene. Per the germline V gene, CDR1 is MNHEY and CDR2 is SVGEGT. The CDR3 reads CASSPGTVLGEQFF. For the CDR3, the DNA is TGTGCCAGCAGTCCCGGGACAGTTTTGGGTGAGCAGTTCTTC.

The V and J genes are TRBV19 and TRBJ2-6; no clear D. The CDR3 length is 15 residues. Trimming stripped 3 bases from V and 0 bases from J, with 6 bases between. Germline loops: CDR1 LNHDA, CDR2 SQIVND (reference sequence). DNA of the CDR3: TGTGCCAGTAGTATTGCCAGCTCTGGGGCCAACGTCCTGACTTTC. Protein product: CASSIASSGANVLTF.